This T cell receptor beta chain comes out of a study of cytomegalovirus exposure and HLA in healthy donors. At the level of the study: In an earlier analysis, 90 million to 130 million unique TCR beta sequences were found from about 190 million T cells.

This CDR3 spans 13 amino acids. The V gene's germline CDR1 is SNHLY and CDR2 FYNNEI. Notes on this clone: The antigen is undetermined.

Study-wide results and limits: Usually a TCR sequence was rare, but some public TCRs were found in many donors. High specificity and sensitivity for cytomegalovirus status were reported for the classifier. Fewer N-insertions than the approximately 700-donor mean were reportedly shown by an Asian-associated ancestry cluster in a later analysis.

The PCR was carried out with 60 Vbeta primers and 13 Jbeta primers. Data came from immunoSEQ multiplex PCR; TCRdb stores just in-frame clones and leaves some out. The table has 150,000 to 200,000 clones, approximately 84% seen once; the top ten hold 4.8%. The chain uses TRBV2 and TRBJ2-1, with 10 positions matching TRBD2. Specimen: PBMCs. The sequence was obtained from a man between 18 and 35 years old in good health and CMV-seronegative. For the CDR3, the DNA is TGTGCAGCTAGCGGGAGTTGGTCATATGAGCAGTTCTTC. Translated: CAASGSWSYEQFF.